The next 3 T cell receptor beta chains were all read from a single sample in a study of CD8 T cells in Susac syndrome. cDNA came from about 0.46 to 1 ug RNA primed by random hexamers. Each CDR3 protein gets one entry after TCRdb re-called the immunoSEQ multiplex PCR reads with MiXCR. The sample has about 49,000 distinct CDR3 sequences; roughly 93% are singletons. Sequenced sample: CD8+ T cells from PBMCs. The source of these receptors is a human donor in good health.

V usage is TRBV30 and J usage is TRBJ2-7; 7 nucleotides agree with TRBD2. Per the germline V gene, CDR1 is GTSNPN and CDR2 is SVGIG (reference sequence). The CDR3 sequence is 14 residues long. V lost 8 bases to trimming and J lost 1 base; unmatched junction nucleotides: 11. For the CDR3, the DNA is TGTGCCGGGGACTTCGGGGGGAATTCCTACGAGCAGTACTTC. It codes for CAGDFGGNSYEQYF.

The chain links TRBV2 to TRBJ2-5, with TRBD2 as a possible D gene (6 bases). This CDR3 is built from 14 residues. The germline V and J ends were trimmed by 5 bases and 5 bases, with 15 bases remaining between them. CDR1 SNHLY and CDR2 FYNNEI come from the germline V gene. CDR3 coding DNA: TGTGCCAGCAGTCACTCCGAGGGAGGCGAGACCCAGTACTTC. Amino acid sequence: CASSHSEGGETQYF.

This chain uses TRBV28 with TRBJ2-3, with D hard to call. This CDR3 is built from 17 residues. Trimming stripped 5 bases from V and 2 bases from J, with 20 bases between. The germline gives CDR1 MDHEN, CDR2 SYDVKM. CDR3 sequence reads: CASSIPHPRLTTDTQYF. The CDR3 DNA sequence: TGTGCCAGCAGTATACCACACCCCAGACTCACCACAGATACGCAGTATTTT.